A selection of T cell receptor beta chains follows, all from one sample in a study of blood T cell repertoires in COVID-19. This table comes from immunoSEQ multiplex PCR, and its TCRdb copy is limited to in-frame clones, with some not included. This table has under 110,000 clones, 92% appearing once. Sequenced: peripheral blood. The receptors were sampled from a man aged 45-65 years with active COVID-19. CDR3s include the opening cysteine and the closing phenylalanine or tryptophan. Fields, in order: D gene, CDR3 length, J gene, clone size, V gene, CDR3 protein, CDR3 DNA. D genes are given only for firm matches. Where a row states a size, it is once, few, many or the class of an expanded clone; other rows omit it.

d_gene: NA; len: 12; j_gene: TRBJ1-2; abundance: once; v_gene: TRBV6-4; CDR3aa: CASSATGQGYTF; CDR3nt: TGTGCCAGCAGTGCCACAGGTCAAGGCTACACCTTC
d_gene: TRBD2; len: 16; j_gene: TRBJ2-7; abundance: NA; v_gene: TRBV5-1; CDR3aa: CASSLADGGGGRKQYF; CDR3nt: TGCGCCAGCAGCTTGGCCGACGGGGGTGGCGGGAGAAAGCAGTACTTC
d_gene: NA; len: 15; j_gene: TRBJ1-5; abundance: NA; v_gene: TRBV6-1; CDR3aa: CASSEDYSSNQPQHF; CDR3nt: TGTGCCAGCAGTGAAGATTACAGTAGCAATCAGCCCCAGCATTTT
d_gene: NA; len: 15; j_gene: TRBJ2-7; abundance: NA; v_gene: TRBV5-1; CDR3aa: CASSQGSGQWYEQYF; CDR3nt: TGCGCCAGCAGTCAAGGGTCGGGACAATGGTACGAGCAGTACTTC
d_gene: TRBD1; len: 14; j_gene: TRBJ1-5; abundance: NA; v_gene: TRBV10-3; CDR3aa: CAISPGQGDQPQHF; CDR3nt: TGTGCCATCAGTCCGGGACAGGGGGATCAGCCCCAGCATTTT
d_gene: TRBD2; len: 18; j_gene: TRBJ2-2; abundance: NA; v_gene: TRBV9; CDR3aa: CASSVDEGAGGRNGELFF; CDR3nt: TGTGCCAGCAGCGTAGATGAGGGAGCGGGAGGGCGGAACGGGGAGCTGTTTTTT
d_gene: NA; len: 15; j_gene: TRBJ1-1; abundance: once; v_gene: TRBV5-1; CDR3aa: CASSSGGDRNTEAFF; CDR3nt: TGCGCCAGCAGCTCTGGGGGCGACAGGAACACTGAAGCTTTCTTT
d_gene: TRBD1; len: 14; j_gene: TRBJ1-5; abundance: NA; v_gene: TRBV19; CDR3aa: CASTDRGYNQPQHF; CDR3nt: TGTGCCAGTACTGACAGGGGATACAATCAGCCCCAGCATTTT
d_gene: TRBD1; len: 13; j_gene: TRBJ2-7; abundance: NA; v_gene: TRBV7-9; CDR3aa: CASRTGERYEQYF; CDR3nt: TGTGCCAGCAGGACAGGGGAACGCTACGAGCAGTACTTC
d_gene: NA; len: 15; j_gene: TRBJ1-5; abundance: NA; v_gene: TRBV15; CDR3aa: CATSRDGGAGQPQHF; CDR3nt: TGTGCCACCAGCAGAGATGGGGGGGCAGGTCAGCCCCAGCATTTT
d_gene: TRBD1; len: 13; j_gene: TRBJ1-2; abundance: NA; v_gene: TRBV9; CDR3aa: CASSVEGGAGYTF; CDR3nt: TGTGCCAGCAGCGTAGAAGGGGGCGCGGGCTACACCTTC
d_gene: NA; len: 16; j_gene: TRBJ1-5; abundance: NA; v_gene: TRBV10-1; CDR3aa: CASREDKLVVCQPQHF; CDR3nt: TGCGCCAGCAGGGAAGACAAGCTCGTTGTGTGTCAGCCCCAGCATTTT
d_gene: NA; len: 13; j_gene: TRBJ1-3; abundance: NA; v_gene: TRBV28; CDR3aa: CASLRNSGNTIYF; CDR3nt: TGTGCCAGCCTACGCAACTCTGGAAACACCATATATTTT
d_gene: NA; len: 12; j_gene: TRBJ2-7; abundance: once; v_gene: TRBV7-9; CDR3aa: CASSRDWNEQYF; CDR3nt: TGTGCCAGCAGTCGGGATTGGAACGAGCAGTACTTC
d_gene: TRBD1; len: 14; j_gene: TRBJ1-6; abundance: NA; v_gene: TRBV2; CDR3aa: CASSVRTGSSPLHF; CDR3nt: TGTGCCAGCAGTGTCCGGACAGGGAGCTCACCCCTCCACTTT
d_gene: NA; len: 13; j_gene: TRBJ1-2; abundance: NA; v_gene: TRBV12-3/TRBV12-4; CDR3aa: CASSRGALYGYTF; CDR3nt: TGTGCCAGCAGTCGGGGGGCCCTCTATGGCTACACCTTC
d_gene: NA; len: 13; j_gene: TRBJ1-3; abundance: NA; v_gene: TRBV30; CDR3aa: CAWAKGQGNTIYF; CDR3nt: TGTGCCTGGGCTAAGGGCCAGGGGAACACCATATATTTT
d_gene: NA; len: 15; j_gene: TRBJ1-1; abundance: NA; v_gene: TRBV2; CDR3aa: CASSETGQGNTEAFF; CDR3nt: TGTGCCAGCAGTGAAACTGGGCAGGGGAACACTGAAGCTTTCTTT
d_gene: NA; len: 13; j_gene: TRBJ2-2; abundance: NA; v_gene: TRBV3-1/TRBV3-2; CDR3aa: CASSQIGSLELFF; CDR3nt: TGTGCCAGCAGCCAAATCGGTAGCCTAGAGCTGTTTTTT
d_gene: NA; len: 14; j_gene: TRBJ2-6; abundance: NA; v_gene: TRBV20-1; CDR3aa: CSASDSSGANVLTF; CDR3nt: TGCAGTGCTAGTGACAGCTCTGGGGCCAACGTCCTGACTTTC
d_gene: TRBD1; len: 15; j_gene: TRBJ2-1; abundance: NA; v_gene: TRBV29-1; CDR3aa: CSVEGGTGGYNEQFF; CDR3nt: TGCAGCGTTGAAGGGGGGACAGGGGGCTACAATGAGCAGTTCTTC
d_gene: TRBD1; len: 16; j_gene: TRBJ2-7; abundance: NA; v_gene: TRBV7-2; CDR3aa: CASSYRDRGLFYEQYF; CDR3nt: TGTGCCAGCAGCTACCGGGACAGGGGGTTATTCTACGAGCAGTACTTC
d_gene: NA; len: 11; j_gene: TRBJ2-1; abundance: NA; v_gene: TRBV6-5; CDR3aa: CASSDRGEQFF; CDR3nt: TGTGCCAGCAGCGATAGAGGTGAGCAGTTCTTC
d_gene: TRBD2; len: 15; j_gene: TRBJ2-1; abundance: NA; v_gene: TRBV5-1; CDR3aa: CASSHPSTSAHEQFF; CDR3nt: TGCGCCAGCAGCCACCCCAGCACTAGCGCCCATGAGCAGTTCTTC
d_gene: TRBD2; len: 17; j_gene: TRBJ2-1; abundance: NA; v_gene: TRBV10-3; CDR3aa: CAISEGPSGVPYNEQFF; CDR3nt: TGTGCCATCAGTGAGGGGCCGAGCGGGGTCCCCTACAATGAGCAGTTCTTC